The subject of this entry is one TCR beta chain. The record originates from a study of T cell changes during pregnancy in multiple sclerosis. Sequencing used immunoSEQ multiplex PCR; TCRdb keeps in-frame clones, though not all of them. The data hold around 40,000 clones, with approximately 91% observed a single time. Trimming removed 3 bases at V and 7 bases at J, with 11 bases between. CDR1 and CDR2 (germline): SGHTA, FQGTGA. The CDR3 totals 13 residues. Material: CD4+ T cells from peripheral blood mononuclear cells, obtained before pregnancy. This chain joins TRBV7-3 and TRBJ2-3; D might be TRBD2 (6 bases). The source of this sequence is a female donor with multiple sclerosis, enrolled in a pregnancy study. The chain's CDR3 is CASSFGTGNTQYF. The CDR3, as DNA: TGTGCCAGCAGCTTCGGGACTGGAAATACGCAGTATTTT.